This T cell receptor (beta chain) was retrieved from a study of cytomegalovirus exposure and HLA in healthy donors. As regards this clone: Its antigen remains unknown.

Germline values: CDR1 MNHNS, CDR2 SASEGT. This CDR3 has 11 residues. V was pared by 2 bases and J by 12 bases, with 11 bases between. Notes on the study in general: Earlier results showed most TCR beta V segments being productive about 87% or about 30% of the time.

A multiplex PCR was run with 60 Vbeta primers and 13 Jbeta primers. Method: immunoSEQ multiplex PCR; TCRdb's copy keeps in-frame clones and lacks some. Here the sample spans under 200,000 clones, about 80% being singletons. The origin of this receptor is a woman aged 18-29 years in good health and CMV-seropositive. The chain has TRBV6-1 and TRBJ2-7; the D gene is possibly TRBD2 (5 bases). The sequencing input was PBMCs. The CDR3 DNA reads as TGTGCCAGCAGTGAAACGGGGAACGCGTACGTC. Protein product: CASSETGNAYV.